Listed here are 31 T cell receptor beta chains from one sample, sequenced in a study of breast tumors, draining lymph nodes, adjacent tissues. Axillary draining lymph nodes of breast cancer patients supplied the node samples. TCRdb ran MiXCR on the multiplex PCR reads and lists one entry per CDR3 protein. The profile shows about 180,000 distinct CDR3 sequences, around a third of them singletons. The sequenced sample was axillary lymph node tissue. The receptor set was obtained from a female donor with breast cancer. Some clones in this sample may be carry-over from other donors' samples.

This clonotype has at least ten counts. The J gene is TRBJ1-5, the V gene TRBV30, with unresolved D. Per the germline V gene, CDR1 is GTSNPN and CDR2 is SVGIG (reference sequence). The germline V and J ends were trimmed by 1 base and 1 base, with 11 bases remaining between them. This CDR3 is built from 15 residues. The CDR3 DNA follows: TGTGCCTGGAGTGCCCCCCTGGGGAGCAATCAGCCCCAGCATTTT. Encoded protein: CAWSAPLGSNQPQHF. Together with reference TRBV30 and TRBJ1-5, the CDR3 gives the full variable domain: SQTIHQWPATLVQPVGSPLSLECTVEGTSNPNLYWYRQAAGRGLQLLFYSVGIGQISSEVPQNLSASRPQDRQFILSSKKLLLSDSGFYLCAWSAPLGSNQPQHFGDGTRLSIL.

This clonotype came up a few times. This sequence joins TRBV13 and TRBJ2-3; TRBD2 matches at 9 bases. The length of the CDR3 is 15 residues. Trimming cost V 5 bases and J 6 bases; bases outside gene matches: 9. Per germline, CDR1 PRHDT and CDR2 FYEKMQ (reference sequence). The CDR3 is CASSTVREGIDTQYF. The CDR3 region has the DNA TGTGCCAGCAGCACCGTGCGGGAGGGTATCGATACGCAGTATTTT. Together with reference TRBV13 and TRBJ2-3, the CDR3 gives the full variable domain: AAGVIQSPRHLIKEKRETATLKCYPIPRHDTVYWYQQGPGQDPQFLISFYEKMQSDKGSIPDRFSAQQFSDYHSELNMSSLELGDSALYFCASSTVREGIDTQYFGPGTRLTVL.

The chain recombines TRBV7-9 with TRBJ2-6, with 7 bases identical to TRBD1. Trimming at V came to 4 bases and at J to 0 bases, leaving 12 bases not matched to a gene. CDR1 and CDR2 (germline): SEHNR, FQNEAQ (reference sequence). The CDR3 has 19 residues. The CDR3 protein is CASSSLDGTENSGANVLTF. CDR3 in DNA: TGTGCCAGCAGCTCCCTGGACGGGACAGAAAACTCTGGGGCCAACGTCCTGACTTTC.

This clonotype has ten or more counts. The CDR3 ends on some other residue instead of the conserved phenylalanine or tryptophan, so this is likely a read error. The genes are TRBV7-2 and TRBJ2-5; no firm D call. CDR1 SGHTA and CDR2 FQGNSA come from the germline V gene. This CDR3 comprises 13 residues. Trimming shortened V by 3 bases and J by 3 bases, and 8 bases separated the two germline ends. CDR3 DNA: TGTGCCAGCAGCTTCTCTTCAGAAGAGACCCAGTACCTC. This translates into CASSFSSEETQYL.

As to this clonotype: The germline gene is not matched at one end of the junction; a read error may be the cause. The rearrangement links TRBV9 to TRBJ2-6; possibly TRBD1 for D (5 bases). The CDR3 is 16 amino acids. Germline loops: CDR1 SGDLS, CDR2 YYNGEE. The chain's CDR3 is CASSAGHSSGANALTF. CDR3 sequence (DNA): TGTGCCAGCAGCGCCGGCCACTCCTCTGGGGCCAACGCCCTGACTTTC. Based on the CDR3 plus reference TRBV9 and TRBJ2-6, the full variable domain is DSGVTQTPKHLITATGQRVTLRCSPRSGDLSVYWYQQSLDQGLQFLIQYYNGEERAKGNILERFSAQQFPDLHSELNLSSLELGDSALYFCASSAGHSSGANALTFGAGSRLTVL.

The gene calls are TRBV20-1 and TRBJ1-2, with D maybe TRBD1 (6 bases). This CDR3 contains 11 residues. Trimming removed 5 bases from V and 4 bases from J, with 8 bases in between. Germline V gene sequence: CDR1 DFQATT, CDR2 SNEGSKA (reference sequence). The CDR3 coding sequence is TGCAGTGCTTGGACAGCCTATGGCTACACCTTC. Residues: CSAWTAYGYTF.

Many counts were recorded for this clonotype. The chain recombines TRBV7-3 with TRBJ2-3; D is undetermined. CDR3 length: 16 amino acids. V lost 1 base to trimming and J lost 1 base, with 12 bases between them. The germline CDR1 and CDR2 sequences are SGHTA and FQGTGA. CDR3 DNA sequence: TGTGCCAGCAGCTTAAACGTTTATCTTGGCACAGATACGCAGTATTTT. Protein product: CASSLNVYLGTDTQYF.

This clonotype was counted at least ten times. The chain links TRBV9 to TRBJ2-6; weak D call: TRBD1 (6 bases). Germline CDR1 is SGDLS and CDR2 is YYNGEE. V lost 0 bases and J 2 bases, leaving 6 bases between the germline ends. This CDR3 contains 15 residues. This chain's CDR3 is CASSVEGAGANVLTF. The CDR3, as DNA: TGTGCCAGCAGCGTAGAGGGGGCTGGGGCCAACGTCCTGACTTTC.

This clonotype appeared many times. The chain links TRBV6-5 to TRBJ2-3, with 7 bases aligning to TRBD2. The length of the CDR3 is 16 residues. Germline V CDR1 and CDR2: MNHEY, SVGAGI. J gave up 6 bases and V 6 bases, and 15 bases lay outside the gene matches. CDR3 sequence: CASSRPRSLAADTQYF. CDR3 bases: TGTGCCAGCAGCCGGCCCCGGAGTCTAGCGGCGGATACGCAGTATTTT.

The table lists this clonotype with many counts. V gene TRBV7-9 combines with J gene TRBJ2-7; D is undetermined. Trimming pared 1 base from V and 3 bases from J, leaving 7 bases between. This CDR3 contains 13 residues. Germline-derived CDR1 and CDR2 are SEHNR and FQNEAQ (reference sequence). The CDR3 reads CASSLGPGYEQYF. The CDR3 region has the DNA TGTGCCAGCAGCTTAGGGCCCGGCTACGAGCAGTACTTC.

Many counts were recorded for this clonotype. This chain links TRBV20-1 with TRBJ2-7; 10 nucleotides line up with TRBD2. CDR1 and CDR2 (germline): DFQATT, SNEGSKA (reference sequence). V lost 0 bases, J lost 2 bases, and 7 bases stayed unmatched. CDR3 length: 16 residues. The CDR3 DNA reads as TGCAGTGCTAGAGATGTAACTAGCGGGGTGACCTACGAGCAGTACTTC. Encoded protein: CSARDVTSGVTYEQYF.

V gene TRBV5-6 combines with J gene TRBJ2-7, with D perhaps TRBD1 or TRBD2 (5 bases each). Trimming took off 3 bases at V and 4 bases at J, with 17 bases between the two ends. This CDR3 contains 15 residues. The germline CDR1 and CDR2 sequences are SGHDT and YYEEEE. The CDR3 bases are TGTGCCAGCAGCTACCGGGACCCGACATTTTACGAGCAGTACTTC. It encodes CASSYRDPTFYEQYF.

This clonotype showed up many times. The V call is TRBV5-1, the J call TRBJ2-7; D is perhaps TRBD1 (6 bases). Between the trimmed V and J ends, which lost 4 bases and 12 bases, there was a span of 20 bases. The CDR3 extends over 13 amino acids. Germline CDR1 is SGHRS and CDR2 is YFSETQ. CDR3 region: CASSNPGQGAAYF. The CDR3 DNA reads TGCGCCAGCAGCAACCCGGGACAAGGGGCGGCGTACTTC. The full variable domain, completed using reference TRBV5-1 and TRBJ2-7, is KAGVTQTPRYLIKTRGQQVTLSCSPISGHRSVSWYQQTPGQGLQFLFEYFSETQRNKGNFPGRFSGRQFSNSRSEMNVSTLELGDSALYLCASSNPGQGAAYFGPGTRLTVT.

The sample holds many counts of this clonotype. The CDR3 nucleotides read TGTGCCACCAGTGATCGACCCGGGGACCGGGGCGACAATGAGCAGTTCTTC. Residues: CATSDRPGDRGDNEQFF. This chain joins TRBV24-1 and TRBJ2-1; D is tentatively TRBD1 or TRBD2 (5 bases each). Germline CDR1 KGHDR, CDR2 SFDVKD. Trimming removed 3 bases at V and 5 bases at J, with 19 bases between. The CDR3 has 17 residues.

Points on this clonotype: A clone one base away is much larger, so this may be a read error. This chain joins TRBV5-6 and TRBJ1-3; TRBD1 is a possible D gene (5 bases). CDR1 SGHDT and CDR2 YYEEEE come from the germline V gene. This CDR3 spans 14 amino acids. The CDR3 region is CAGSWGRSGNTIYF. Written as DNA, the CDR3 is TGTGCCGGCAGCTGGGGGAGATCTGGAAACACCATATATTTT.

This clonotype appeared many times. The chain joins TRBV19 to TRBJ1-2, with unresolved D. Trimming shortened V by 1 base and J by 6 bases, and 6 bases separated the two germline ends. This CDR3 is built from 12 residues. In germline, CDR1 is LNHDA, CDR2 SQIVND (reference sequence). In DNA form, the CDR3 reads TGTGCCAGTAGTATAGGAGAACATGGCTACACCTTC. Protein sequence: CASSIGEHGYTF.

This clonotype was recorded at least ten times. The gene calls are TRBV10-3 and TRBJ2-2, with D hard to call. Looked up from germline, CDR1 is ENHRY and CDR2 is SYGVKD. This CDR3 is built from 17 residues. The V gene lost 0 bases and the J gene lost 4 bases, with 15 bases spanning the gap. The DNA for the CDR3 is TGTGCCATCAGTGAGTCGGCCGCAGCTAAGGGCACCGGGGAGCTGTTTTTT. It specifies CAISESAAAKGTGELFF.

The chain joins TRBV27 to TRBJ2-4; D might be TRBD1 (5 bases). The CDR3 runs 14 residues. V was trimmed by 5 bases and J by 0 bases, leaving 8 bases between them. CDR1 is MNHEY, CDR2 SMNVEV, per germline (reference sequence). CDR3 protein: CASSRTLAKNIQYF. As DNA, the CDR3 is TGTGCCAGCAGTCGGACACTAGCCAAAAACATTCAGTACTTC.

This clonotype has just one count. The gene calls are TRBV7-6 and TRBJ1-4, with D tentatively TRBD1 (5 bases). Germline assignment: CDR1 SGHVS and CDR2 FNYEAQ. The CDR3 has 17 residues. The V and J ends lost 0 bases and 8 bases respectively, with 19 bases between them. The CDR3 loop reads CASSLADGGTTTEKLFF. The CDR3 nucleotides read TGTGCCAGCAGCTTAGCGGACGGGGGGACTACTACGGAAAAACTGTTTTTT.

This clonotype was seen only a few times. In nucleotides, the CDR3 is TGCGCCAGCAGTGATCAAGGGACCGGGGCCAACGTCCTGACTTTC. Translation gives CASSDQGTGANVLTF. The chain recombines TRBV10-2 with TRBJ2-6; D tentatively reads TRBD1 or TRBD2 (5 bases each). V shed 3 bases and J shed 4 bases, with 10 bases lying between them. This CDR3 is built from 15 residues. Germline values: CDR1 WSHSY, CDR2 SAAADI.

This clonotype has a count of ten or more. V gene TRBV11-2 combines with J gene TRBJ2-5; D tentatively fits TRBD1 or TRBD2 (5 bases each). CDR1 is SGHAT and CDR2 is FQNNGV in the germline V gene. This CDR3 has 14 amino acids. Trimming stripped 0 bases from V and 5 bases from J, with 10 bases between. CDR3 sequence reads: CASSLDEGRETQYF. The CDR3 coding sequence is TGTGCCAGCAGCTTAGATGAGGGGCGGGAGACCCAGTACTTC.

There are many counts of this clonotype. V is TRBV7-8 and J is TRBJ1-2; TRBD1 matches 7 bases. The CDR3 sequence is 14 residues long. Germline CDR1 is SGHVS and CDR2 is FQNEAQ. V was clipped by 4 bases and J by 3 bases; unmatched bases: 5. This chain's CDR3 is CASSSDREDYGYTF. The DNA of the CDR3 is TGTGCCAGCAGCTCCGACAGGGAAGACTATGGCTACACCTTC.

The DNA of the CDR3 is TGTGCCAGTAGTAGATCGGTGACAGGGGTATATTGTTTGTGGCATTTT. Amino acids: CASSRSVTGVYCLWHF. V gene TRBV19 combines with J gene TRBJ1-5, with 8 nucleotides matching TRBD1. The V segment lost 4 bases and the J segment 15 bases; nucleotides outside the gene matches: 20. The CDR3 runs 16 residues. Germline assignment: CDR1 LNHDA and CDR2 SQIVND (reference sequence).

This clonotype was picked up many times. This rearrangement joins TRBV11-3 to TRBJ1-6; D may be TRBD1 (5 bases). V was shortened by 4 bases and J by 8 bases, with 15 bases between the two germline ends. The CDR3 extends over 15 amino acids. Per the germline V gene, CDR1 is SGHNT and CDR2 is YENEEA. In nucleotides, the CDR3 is TGTGCCAGCAGCTCGAGGGACTCTTGGGATTCACCCCTCCACTTT. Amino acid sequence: CASSSRDSWDSPLHF.

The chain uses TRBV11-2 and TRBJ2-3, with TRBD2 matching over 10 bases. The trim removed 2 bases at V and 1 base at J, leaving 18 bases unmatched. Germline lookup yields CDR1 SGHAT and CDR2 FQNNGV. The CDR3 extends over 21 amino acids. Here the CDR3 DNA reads TGTGCCAGCAGCTTAAAAAGGAGACCAGCGGGAGGGCCAAAGGGCACAGATACGCAGTATTTT. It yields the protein CASSLKRRPAGGPKGTDTQYF.

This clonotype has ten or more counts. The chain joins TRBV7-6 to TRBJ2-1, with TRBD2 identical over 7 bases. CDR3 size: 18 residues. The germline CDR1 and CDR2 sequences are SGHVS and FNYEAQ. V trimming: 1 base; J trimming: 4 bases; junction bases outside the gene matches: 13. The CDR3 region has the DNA TGTGCCAGCAGCTTAGATAAGGGCGGGAGTAGATTTTACAATGAGCAGTTCTTC. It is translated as CASSLDKGGSRFYNEQFF.

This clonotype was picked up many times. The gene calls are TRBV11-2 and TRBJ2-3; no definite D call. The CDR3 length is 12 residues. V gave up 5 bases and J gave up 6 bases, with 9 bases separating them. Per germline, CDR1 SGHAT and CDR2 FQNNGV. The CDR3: CASSPPLDTQYF. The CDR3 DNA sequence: TGTGCCAGCAGCCCCCCGCTGGATACGCAGTATTTT.

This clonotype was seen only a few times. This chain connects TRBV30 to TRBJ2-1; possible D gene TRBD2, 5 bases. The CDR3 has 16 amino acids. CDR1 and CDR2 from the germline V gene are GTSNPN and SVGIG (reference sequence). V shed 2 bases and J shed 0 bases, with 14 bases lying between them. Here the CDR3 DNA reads TGTGCCTGGAGTAGAAACACGGGAAGCTCCTACAATGAGCAGTTCTTC. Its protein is CAWSRNTGSSYNEQFF. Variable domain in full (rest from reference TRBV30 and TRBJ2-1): SQTIHQWPATLVQPVGSPLSLECTVEGTSNPNLYWYRQAAGRGLQLLFYSVGIGQISSEVPQNLSASRPQDRQFILSSKKLLLSDSGFYLCAWSRNTGSSYNEQFFGPGTRLTVL.

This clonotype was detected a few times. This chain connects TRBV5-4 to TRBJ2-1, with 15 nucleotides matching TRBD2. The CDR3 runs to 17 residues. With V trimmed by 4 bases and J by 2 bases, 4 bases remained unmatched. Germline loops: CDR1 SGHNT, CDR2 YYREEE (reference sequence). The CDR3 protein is CASSGTSGGSTYNEQFF. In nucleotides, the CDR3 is TGTGCCAGCAGCGGGACTAGCGGGGGGTCCACCTACAATGAGCAGTTCTTC.

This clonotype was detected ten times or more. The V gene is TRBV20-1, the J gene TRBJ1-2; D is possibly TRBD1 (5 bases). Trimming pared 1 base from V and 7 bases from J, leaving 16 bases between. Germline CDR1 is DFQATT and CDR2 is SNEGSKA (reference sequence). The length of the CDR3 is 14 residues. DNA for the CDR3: TGCAGTGCTAGAGGGGGAGGGGTTGTAAGTGGCTACACCTTC. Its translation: CSARGGGVVSGYTF.

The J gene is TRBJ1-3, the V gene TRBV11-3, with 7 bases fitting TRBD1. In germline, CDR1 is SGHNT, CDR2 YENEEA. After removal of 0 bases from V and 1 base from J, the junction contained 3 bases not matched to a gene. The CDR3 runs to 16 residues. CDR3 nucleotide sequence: TGTGCCAGCAGCTTAGATCGACAGGGTTCTGGAAACACCATATATTTT. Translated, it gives CASSLDRQGSGNTIYF.